Presented here are 14 T cell receptor beta chains from one specimen sequenced in a study of OX40 agonist ivuxolimab in advanced cancers. Sequenced by immunoSEQ multiplex PCR; TCRdb stores in-frame clones only, minus some. Of some 140,000 clones listed, approximately 94% are singletons. Source: CD4+ or CD8+ T cells sorted from blood, taken in a trial of the OX40 agonist ivuxolimab. The receptors derive from an adult with an advanced solid tumor such as melanoma, head and neck, liver or kidney cancer.

This sequence joins TRBV9 and TRBJ1-2; D gene ambiguous. Trimming took 0 bases from V and 4 from J, leaving 13 bases between them. This CDR3 spans 15 amino acids. CDR1 SGDLS and CDR2 YYNGEE come from the germline V gene. The CDR3 sequence is CASSVGPEGAYGYTF. The CDR3 DNA reads TGTGCCAGCAGCGTAGGGCCGGAGGGTGCCTATGGCTACACCTTC.

This sequence joins TRBV5-4 and TRBJ1-1; D remains unclear. Per germline, CDR1 SGHNT and CDR2 YYREEE (reference sequence). The CDR3 sequence is 16 residues long. Trimming took off 3 bases at V and 0 bases at J, with 15 bases between the two ends. CDR3 DNA: TGTGCCAGCAGCTCGTCCTTCATGACCCTGAACACTGAAGCTTTCTTT. This codes for CASSSSFMTLNTEAFF.

The J gene is TRBJ2-7, the V gene TRBV7-2; maybe TRBD1 (6 bases). Germline V CDR1 and CDR2: SGHTA, FQGNSA. The CDR3 sequence is 16 residues long. Trimming cost V 4 bases and J 2 bases, with 18 bases left between them. CDR3 in amino acids: CASSSNGGNRAYEQYF. CDR3 in DNA: TGTGCCAGCAGCTCCAATGGTGGGAACAGGGCCTACGAGCAGTACTTC.

This sequence joins TRBV7-2 and TRBJ2-7, with D perhaps TRBD2 (5 bases). CDR1 and CDR2 (germline): SGHTA, FQGNSA. V shed 4 bases and J shed 4 bases, with 11 bases lying between them. The CDR3 consists of 13 residues. The CDR3 DNA is TGTGCCAGCAGCTCTTCAGGCGGGTACGAGCAGTACTTC. Residues: CASSSSGGYEQYF.

The chain carries TRBV28 and TRBJ2-3; 9 bases fit TRBD2. The CDR3 consists of 15 residues. Germline V gene lookup returns CDR1 MDHEN and CDR2 SYDVKM. The J segment lost 2 bases and the V segment lost 6 bases, leaving 6 bases of the junction unmatched. The CDR3: CASSQAGGYTDTQYF. The DNA for the CDR3 is TGTGCCAGCAGCCAAGCGGGAGGCTACACAGATACGCAGTATTTT.

This clone was recorded a few times. The sample contains more than one DNA sequence encoding this CDR3. The genes are TRBV20-1 and TRBJ1-1; D is undetermined. Looked up from germline, CDR1 is DFQATT and CDR2 is SNEGSKA (reference sequence). V lost 0 bases and J 5 bases, leaving 4 bases between the germline ends. The CDR3 totals 11 residues. The CDR3 region has the DNA TGCAGTGCTAGAGATCGTACTGAAGCTTTCTTT. This sequence encodes CSARDRTEAFF.

V is TRBV5-1 and J is TRBJ1-3; a weak D match, TRBD1 (5 bases). The CDR3 runs 18 residues. CDR1 and CDR2 (germline): SGHRS, YFSETQ. V lost 3 bases and J 0 bases, leaving 19 bases between the germline ends. The DNA for the CDR3 is TGCGCCAGCAGCTCTAAGGGACTGGGGTTTTACTCTGGAAACACCATATATTTT. As protein: CASSSKGLGFYSGNTIYF.

The rearrangement joins TRBV4-1 to TRBJ2-1; TRBD2 matches at 7 bases. Losses at the gene ends were 6 bases for V and 1 base for J; bases not matched to a gene: 9. The CDR3 sequence is 16 residues long. Germline CDR1 and CDR2: MGHRA and YSYEKL. CDR3 in amino acids: CASSSTRDYSYNEQFF. CDR3 bases: TGCGCCAGCAGTTCTACCCGGGACTATTCCTACAATGAGCAGTTCTTC.

This chain joins TRBV6-6 and TRBJ1-6, with TRBD1 as a possible D gene (5 bases). This CDR3 region has 11 residues. Trimming took off 8 bases at V and 14 bases at J, with 13 bases between the two ends. Germline values: CDR1 MNHNY, CDR2 SVGAGI (reference sequence). CDR3 in amino acids: CASHGGRALHF. In DNA form, the CDR3 reads TGTGCCAGCCATGGGGGAAGGGCCCTCCACTTT.

The chain's CDR3 is CARDVRTGGVGTGELFF. CDR3 bases: TGTGCCCGCGACGTTCGGACAGGGGGCGTCGGCACCGGGGAGCTGTTTTTT. J is TRBJ2-2 and V is TRBV2, with 11 bases that match TRBD1. The CDR3 contains 17 residues. The J segment lost 4 bases and the V segment lost 11 bases, leaving 15 bases of the junction unmatched. Germline V gives CDR1 SNHLY, CDR2 FYNNEI.

J is TRBJ2-3 and V is TRBV18; TRBD2 matches at 15 bases. Trimming at V came to 3 bases and at J to 4 bases, leaving 5 bases not matched to a gene. Germline V gene lookup returns CDR1 KGHSH and CDR2 LQKENI. This CDR3 comprises 17 residues. The CDR3 DNA follows: TGTGCCAGCTCACCCCCGGGACTAGCGGGGGGTGCAGATACGCAGTATTTT. Translating it yields CASSPPGLAGGADTQYF.

The chain has TRBV7-8 and TRBJ2-7; D gene ambiguous. The V and J ends lost 1 base and 4 bases respectively, with 11 bases between them. Germline V gives CDR1 SGHVS, CDR2 FQNEAQ. This CDR3 has 14 amino acids. The CDR3 DNA is TGTGCCAGCAGCTTAGGCAGTCAAGGTTACGAGCAGTACTTC. Translated: CASSLGSQGYEQYF.

The V and J genes are TRBV19 and TRBJ1-4, with D tentatively TRBD1 (6 bases). This CDR3 spans 14 amino acids. Germline V lookup: CDR1 LNHDA, CDR2 SQIVND (reference sequence). Trimming shortened V by 0 bases and J by 6 bases, and 8 bases separated the two germline ends. The CDR3 sequence is CASSIEDSDEKLFF. As DNA, the CDR3 is TGTGCCAGTAGTATAGAGGACAGCGATGAAAAACTGTTTTTT.

This chain connects TRBV4-2 to TRBJ2-5; D is uncertain. V lost 0 bases and J 4 bases, leaving 6 bases between the germline ends. Germline V gives CDR1 LGHNA, CDR2 YNFKEQ. The CDR3 is 13 residues long. CDR3 residues: CASSQEMVETQYF. The CDR3 nucleotides are TGTGCCAGCAGCCAAGAGATGGTAGAGACCCAGTACTTC.